This passage covers 17 T cell receptor beta chains from one sample sequenced in a study of T-cell memory formation after mild COVID-19. TCRdb passed the 5' RACE reads through MiXCR, listing each CDR3 protein once. The sample has about 320,000 distinct CDR3 sequences, roughly an eighth seen once; the top ten hold about 21%. Sequencing used PBMCs or a T cell subset sorted from them (not recorded which). The receptors shown here come from a man aged 18 to 29 who had mild COVID-19 (a few samples of this study predate the infection). Cell type and time point are not known.

This clonotype was seen a handful of times. This chain connects TRBV7-6 to TRBJ1-4, with D perhaps TRBD1 (6 bases). Germline V CDR1 and CDR2: SGHVS, FNYEAQ. V lost 5 bases, J lost 8 bases, and 15 bases lay in between. The CDR3 totals 14 residues. The CDR3: CASSLGTSEEKLFF. The DNA for the CDR3 is TGTGCCAGCAGCCTCGGGACATCAGAAGAAAAACTGTTTTTT.

The CDR3 coding sequence is TGTGCCAGCAGCGTAGACGCAACAGACTATGGCTACACCTTC. This encodes CASSVDATDYGYTF. The chain carries TRBV9 and TRBJ1-2; no clear D gene. This CDR3 contains 14 residues. V lost 0 bases and J lost 3, with 9 bases in between. Germline CDR1 and CDR2: SGDLS and YYNGEE.

The rearrangement joins TRBV5-4 to TRBJ1-2, with D uncertain. The germline V and J ends were trimmed by 3 bases and 8 bases, with 14 bases remaining between them. Germline V CDR1 and CDR2: SGHNT, YYREEE (reference sequence). The CDR3 spans 13 residues. The CDR3 nucleotides read TGTGCCAGCAGCTCACGGGTTATAGGGGGCTACACCTTC. Its protein product is CASSSRVIGGYTF. The variable domain in full, completed from reference TRBV5-4 and TRBJ1-2, reads ETGVTQSPTHLIKTRGQQVTLRCSSQSGHNTVSWYQQALGQGPQFIFQYYREEENGRGNFPPRFSGLQFPNYSSELNVNALELDDSALYLCASSSRVIGGYTFGSGTRLTVV.

In this sample, this clonotype turned up many times. This chain connects TRBV5-4 to TRBJ2-5; 9 bases fit TRBD1. Germline-derived CDR1 and CDR2 are SGHNT and YYREEE (reference sequence). J lost 5 bases, V lost 0 bases, and 5 bases had no gene match. The CDR3 length is 15 residues. For the CDR3, the DNA is TGTGCCAGCAGCTTGGTTGGACAGGGGACTGAGACCCAGTACTTC. Translation: CASSLVGQGTETQYF.

The chain uses TRBV29-1 and TRBJ2-1; D is ambiguous. In germline, CDR1 is SQVTM, CDR2 ANQGSEA. The V end was cut by 0 bases, the J end by 10 bases, with 10 bases between. The CDR3 runs to 12 residues. The CDR3 nucleotides are TGCAGCGTTGAAGATCTAAGGACCGAGCAGTTCTTC. Protein sequence: CSVEDLRTEQFF.

In its sample, this clonotype was seen a few times. The chain has TRBV20-1 and TRBJ1-1, with D possibly TRBD1 on 5 matching bases. Trimming removed 6 bases from V and 0 bases from J, with 11 bases in between. This CDR3 has 13 amino acids. CDR1 and CDR2 from the germline V gene are DFQATT and SNEGSKA (reference sequence). CDR3 sequence: CSAPGPVNTEAFF. DNA of the CDR3: TGCAGTGCCCCGGGACCTGTGAACACTGAAGCTTTCTTT.

This clonotype has just a few counts. The gene calls are TRBV6-5 and TRBJ1-1, with D perhaps TRBD1 (6 bases). From germline, CDR1 is MNHEY and CDR2 SVGAGI. This CDR3 spans 17 amino acids. V was trimmed by 2 bases and J by 0 bases, leaving 16 bases between them. The CDR3 nucleotides read TGTGCCAGCAGTTACGGCAGGGGCGCGGGAGTGAACACTGAAGCTTTCTTT. Translation: CASSYGRGAGVNTEAFF.

This clonotype was observed a few times. V and J are TRBV5-1 and TRBJ1-5, with D maybe TRBD1 (6 bases). This CDR3 region has 13 residues. Germline assignment: CDR1 SGHRS and CDR2 YFSETQ. V gave up 7 bases and J gave up 5 bases, with 13 bases separating them. The CDR3 is CASSTGRDQPQHF. The DNA of the CDR3 is TGCGCCAGCTCGACAGGTCGGGATCAGCCCCAGCATTTT.

This rearrangement joins TRBV18 to TRBJ1-1; D perhaps matches TRBD1 (6 bases). Trimming removed 4 bases from V and 8 bases from J, with 11 bases in between. Germline values: CDR1 KGHSH, CDR2 LQKENI. The CDR3 contains 12 residues. Written as DNA, the CDR3 is TGTGCCAGCTCACATCGGGGGCAGGAAGCTTTCTTT. Residues: CASSHRGQEAFF.

This clonotype was counted between two and nine times. The chain uses TRBV4-3 and TRBJ1-3; no firm D call. CDR3 length: 14 amino acids. V shed 4 bases and J shed 7 bases, with 14 bases lying between them. Germline V lookup: CDR1 LGHNA, CDR2 YSLEER. Here the CDR3 reads CASSLTLAENTIYF. For the CDR3, the DNA is TGCGCCAGCAGCCTGACCCTTGCAGAGAACACCATATATTTT.

This clonotype has just a few counts. This chain uses TRBV5-1 with TRBJ1-1; D not resolved. CDR1 and CDR2 (germline): SGHRS, YFSETQ. V gave up 2 bases and J gave up 8 bases, with 10 bases separating them. The CDR3 contains 12 residues. Here the CDR3 DNA reads TGCGCCAGCAGCTTCGACGGCCCGGAAGCTTTCTTT. Amino acids: CASSFDGPEAFF.

The rearrangement joins TRBV24-1 to TRBJ2-1; D is unresolved. Germline CDR1 reads KGHDR; CDR2 reads SFDVKD. Trimming pared 4 bases from V and 6 bases from J, leaving 15 bases between. The length of the CDR3 is 15 residues. CDR3 sequence reads: CATSDPGRAANEQFF. CDR3 sequence (DNA): TGTGCCACCAGTGACCCGGGCCGTGCCGCCAATGAGCAGTTCTTC.

This clonotype came up a few times. The V and J genes are TRBV7-8 and TRBJ2-3; 8 nucleotides match TRBD2. The V gene's germline CDR1 is SGHVS and CDR2 FQNEAQ. V dropped 5 bases and J dropped 3; count of bases not matched to a gene: 7. The CDR3 has 15 amino acids. Here the CDR3 DNA reads TGTGCCAGCAGCCCCCGCGGGGGGCCGACAGATACGCAGTATTTT. Residues: CASSPRGGPTDTQYF.

This clonotype was counted a few times. This chain joins TRBV5-1 and TRBJ2-5; TRBD2 is a possible D gene (5 bases). CDR1 is SGHRS, CDR2 YFSETQ, per germline. V dropped 4 bases and J dropped 2 bases, with 12 bases sitting between them. The length of the CDR3 is 14 residues. This chain's CDR3 is CASSRGLLQETQYF. Here the CDR3 DNA reads TGCGCCAGCAGCCGCGGACTCCTACAAGAGACCCAGTACTTC.

The V call is TRBV14, the J call TRBJ1-1, with D unresolved. V dropped 3 bases and J dropped 0 bases, with 5 bases sitting between them. Germline-derived CDR1 and CDR2 are SGHDN and FVKESK. This CDR3 is built from 13 residues. The CDR3 loop reads CASSQPVNTEAFF. The CDR3 DNA reads as TGTGCCAGCAGCCAGCCGGTGAACACTGAAGCTTTCTTT. The full variable domain, in which reference TRBV14 and TRBJ1-1 provide the parts outside the CDR3, is EAGVTQFPSHSVIEKGQTVTLRCDPISGHDNLYWYRRVMGKEIKFLLHFVKESKQDESGMPNNRFLAERTGGTYSTLKVQPAELEDSGVYFCASSQPVNTEAFFGQGTRLTVV.

The rearrangement links TRBV7-2 to TRBJ1-4; 9 nucleotides match TRBD1. Germline V gene lookup returns CDR1 SGHTA and CDR2 FQGNSA. The J segment lost 8 bases and the V segment lost 5 bases, leaving 6 bases of the junction unmatched. This CDR3 has 14 residues. The CDR3 DNA is TGTGCCAGCAGCCCGGGACAGGGCGGGGAAAAACTGTTTTTT. Translating gives CASSPGQGGEKLFF.

This clonotype was counted a few times. The chain uses TRBV20-1 and TRBJ2-5; D remains ambiguous. Trimming took off 3 bases at V and 1 base at J, with 9 bases between the two ends. The CDR3 is 13 amino acids. The germline CDR1 and CDR2 sequences are DFQATT and SNEGSKA (reference sequence). CDR3 bases: TGCAGTGCTAGGGAGAATTCCCAAGAGACCCAGTACTTC. The encoded protein is CSARENSQETQYF.